The clone carrying this T cell receptor (beta chain) appeared a single time. Amplification used 60 Vbeta primers and 13 Jbeta primers. Assay: immunoSEQ multiplex PCR; the TCRdb copy retains only in-frame clones and omits some. The table lists around 130,000 clones, 80% to 85% of them singletons. V lost 2 bases to trimming and J lost 3 bases, with 26 bases between them. From germline, CDR1 is SEHNR and CDR2 FQNEAQ (reference sequence). The CDR3 spans 19 residues. This entry belongs to a study of cytomegalovirus exposure and HLA in healthy donors. The V call is TRBV7-9, the J call TRBJ2-7; tentative D call: TRBD2 (5 bases). The sample taken for sequencing was PBMCs. This TCR came from a man under 40 in good health and CMV-seronegative. The CDR3 loop reads CASSLPPGSGATPRYEQYF. Written as DNA, the CDR3 is TGTGCCAGCAGCTTACCCCCGGGCAGCGGAGCAACCCCCCGCTACGAGCAGTACTTC.